This T cell receptor (beta chain) appears in the sequencing data of a study of cytomegalovirus exposure and HLA in healthy donors. This clone has more than one count but fewer than ten. Germline V gene sequence: CDR1 MNHEY, CDR2 SVGAGI. CDR3 length: 14 amino acids. V dropped 1 base and J dropped 3; count of bases not matched to a gene: 2. PCR primers comprised 60 Vbeta and 13 Jbeta primers. Sequencing used immunoSEQ multiplex PCR; TCRdb keeps in-frame clones, though not all of them. Among under 200,000 clones listed, around 80% were seen once. The origin of this receptor is a woman between 50 and 59 years old in good health and CMV-seronegative. The chain is built from TRBV6-5 and TRBJ1-1; TRBD1 matches 7 bases. The material sequenced was PBMCs. CDR3: CASSYYRGYTEAFF. DNA for the CDR3: TGTGCCAGCAGTTACTACAGGGGCTACACTGAAGCTTTCTTT.